This TCR beta chain was recovered during a study of T cell changes during pregnancy in multiple sclerosis. Sequencing used immunoSEQ multiplex PCR; TCRdb keeps in-frame clones, though not all of them. This sample yields around 59,000 clones, of which 90% to 95% are seen a single time; 3% to 4.5% belongs to the top ten. Germline V CDR1 and CDR2: LNHNV, YYDKDF (reference sequence). The junction had 15 bases not matched to a gene; V was cut back by 5 bases and J by 7 bases. CDR3 length: 16 amino acids. This clonotype was obtained from a female donor with multiple sclerosis, enrolled in a pregnancy study. The chain combines TRBV15 with TRBJ1-1, with 8 bases matching TRBD1. The sample here was CD8+ T cells from peripheral blood mononuclear cells, taken in the second trimester of pregnancy. The DNA for the CDR3 is TGTGCCACCAGCGTGGGACAGGACGGCCCCTTGAATGAAGCTTTCTTT. This sequence encodes CATSVGQDGPLNEAFF.